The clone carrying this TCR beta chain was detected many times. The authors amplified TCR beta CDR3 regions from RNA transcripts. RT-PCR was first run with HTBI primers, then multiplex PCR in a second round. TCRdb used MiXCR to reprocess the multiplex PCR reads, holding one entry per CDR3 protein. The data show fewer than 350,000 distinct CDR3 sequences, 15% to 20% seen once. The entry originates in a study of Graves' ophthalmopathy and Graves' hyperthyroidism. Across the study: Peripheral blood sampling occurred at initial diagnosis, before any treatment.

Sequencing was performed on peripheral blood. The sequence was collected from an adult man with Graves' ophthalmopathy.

The chain's CDR3 is CASRGGSQETQYF. DNA for the CDR3: TGTGCCAGCAGGGGCGGGAGCCAAGAGACCCAGTACTTC. The chain joins TRBV12-3 or TRBV12-4 to TRBJ2-5; 7 positions match TRBD2. The CDR3 runs 13 residues. V shed 6 bases and J 1 base; nucleotides not matched to a gene: 2.